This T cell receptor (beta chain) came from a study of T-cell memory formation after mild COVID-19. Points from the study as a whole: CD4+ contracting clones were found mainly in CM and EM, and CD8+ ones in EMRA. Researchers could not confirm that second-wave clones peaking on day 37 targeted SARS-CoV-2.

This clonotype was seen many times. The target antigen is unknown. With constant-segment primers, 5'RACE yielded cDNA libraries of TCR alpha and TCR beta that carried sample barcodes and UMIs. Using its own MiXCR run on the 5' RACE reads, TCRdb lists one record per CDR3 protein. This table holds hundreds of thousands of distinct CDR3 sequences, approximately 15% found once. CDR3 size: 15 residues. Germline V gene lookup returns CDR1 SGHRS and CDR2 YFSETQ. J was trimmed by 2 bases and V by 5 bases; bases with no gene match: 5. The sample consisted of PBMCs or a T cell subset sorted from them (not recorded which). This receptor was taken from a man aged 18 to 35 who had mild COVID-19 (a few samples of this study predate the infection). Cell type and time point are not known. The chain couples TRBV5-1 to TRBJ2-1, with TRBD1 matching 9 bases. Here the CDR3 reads CASSAGQGAYNEQFF. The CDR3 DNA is TGCGCCAGCAGTGCGGGACAGGGAGCCTACAATGAGCAGTTCTTC.